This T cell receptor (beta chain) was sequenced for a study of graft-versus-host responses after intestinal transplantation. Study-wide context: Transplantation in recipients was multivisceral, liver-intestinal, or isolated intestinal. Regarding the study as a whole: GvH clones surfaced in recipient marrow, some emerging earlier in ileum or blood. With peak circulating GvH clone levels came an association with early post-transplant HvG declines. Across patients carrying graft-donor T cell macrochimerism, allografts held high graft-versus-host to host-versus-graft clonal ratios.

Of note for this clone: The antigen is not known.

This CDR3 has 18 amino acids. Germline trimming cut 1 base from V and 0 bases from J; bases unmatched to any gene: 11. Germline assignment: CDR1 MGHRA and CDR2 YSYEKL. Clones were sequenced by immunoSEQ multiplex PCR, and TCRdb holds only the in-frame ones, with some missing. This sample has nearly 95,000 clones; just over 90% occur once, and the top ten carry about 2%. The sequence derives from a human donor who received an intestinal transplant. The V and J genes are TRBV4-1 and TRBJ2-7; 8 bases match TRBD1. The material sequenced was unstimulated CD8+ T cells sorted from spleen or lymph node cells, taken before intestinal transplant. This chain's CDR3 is CASSQVQVGTGISYEQYF. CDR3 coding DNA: TGCGCCAGCAGCCAAGTCCAAGTCGGGACAGGTATCTCCTACGAGCAGTACTTC.